A single T cell receptor (beta chain) is shown here with its context. These data originate in a study of cytomegalovirus exposure and HLA in healthy donors. Whole-study context: The approximately 120 validation repertoires were reported in a later analysis to have been generated on the same platform as the approximately 600 first-cohort repertoires.

The repertoire was sequenced with immunoSEQ multiplex PCR; TCRdb's copy has only in-frame clones and lacks some. Among some 80,000 clones listed, 96% were seen once. Trimming took 1 base from V and 5 from J, leaving 24 bases between them. Germline CDR1 and CDR2: SGHTA and FQGNSA. The CDR3 totals 19 residues. The V call is TRBV7-2, the J call TRBJ2-1; possible D gene TRBD2, 6 bases. Material: PBMCs. This TCR was sampled from a woman in her late teens or twenties in good health and CMV-seronegative. CDR3 coding DNA: TGTGCCAGCAGCTTAGTTCTCGAGGTAGCGGCCCTGGTACACAATGAGCAGTTCTTC. This encodes CASSLVLEVAALVHNEQFF.